These 19 T cell receptor beta chains share one sample of origin, sequenced in a study of T cell changes during pregnancy in multiple sclerosis. Sequenced by immunoSEQ multiplex PCR; TCRdb stores in-frame clones only, minus some. Of approximately 99,000 clones listed, approximately 94% were seen once; the top ten hold roughly 0.95%. Source: peripheral blood, taken after pregnancy. The receptors originated from a female donor with multiple sclerosis, enrolled in a pregnancy study.

The chain carries TRBV6-5 and TRBJ2-7; 8 bases are shared with TRBD1. V dropped 8 bases and J dropped 7; count of bases not matched to a gene: 4. The germline CDR1 and CDR2 sequences are MNHEY and SVGAGI. The CDR3 is 11 residues long. The CDR3, as DNA: TGTGCCAGCCAGGGGGCCGGTGAGCAGTACTTC. It translates to CASQGAGEQYF.

The chain uses TRBV7-9 and TRBJ2-2; TRBD1 aligns across 7 bases. This CDR3 region has 14 residues. Germline-derived CDR1 and CDR2 are SEHNR and FQNEAQ (reference sequence). V shed 11 bases, J shed 1 base, and the junction held 7 bases outside the gene matches. The CDR3 here is CALRGSQNTGELFF. CDR3 DNA sequence: TGTGCCCTCAGGGGGTCACAGAACACCGGGGAGCTGTTTTTT.

The chain links TRBV28 to TRBJ1-1; a weak D match, TRBD1 (5 bases). Trimming stripped 3 bases from V and 5 bases from J, with 7 bases between. The CDR3 length is 12 residues. The germline V gene has CDR1 MDHEN and CDR2 SYDVKM. This CDR3 is CASSLEGTEAFF. The CDR3 DNA reads as TGTGCCAGCAGTTTGGAGGGGACTGAAGCTTTCTTT.

CDR3 loop: CASSTAYKREGRYNEQFF. The CDR3 nucleotides are TGCGCCAGCAGCACCGCCTACAAGCGGGAAGGGAGATACAATGAGCAGTTCTTC. The chain joins TRBV5-1 to TRBJ2-1; 7 nucleotides align to TRBD2. The germline gives CDR1 SGHRS, CDR2 YFSETQ. V lost 4 bases, J lost 4 bases, and 17 bases stayed unmatched. CDR3 size: 18 residues.

The J gene is TRBJ2-2, the V gene TRBV9; 10 bases map to TRBD2. Germline values: CDR1 SGDLS, CDR2 YYNGEE. The V gene end was trimmed by 2 bases and the J gene end by 0 bases; junction bases not matched to a gene: 7. CDR3 length equals 18 residues. The CDR3 DNA reads TGTGCCAGCAGCGTCCCGAGCGGGAGGGATGCGAACACCGGGGAGCTGTTTTTT. The encoded protein is CASSVPSGRDANTGELFF. The complete variable domain, with remaining parts taken from reference TRBV9 and TRBJ2-2, reads DSGVTQTPKHLITATGQRVTLRCSPRSGDLSVYWYQQSLDQGLQFLIQYYNGEERAKGNILERFSAQQFPDLHSELNLSSLELGDSALYFCASSVPSGRDANTGELFFGEGSRLTVL.

The chain employs TRBV6-5 and TRBJ1-4; D is unclear. V was cut by 6 bases and J by 7 bases, with 12 bases left in between. This CDR3 is 13 amino acids long. From germline, CDR1 is MNHEY and CDR2 SVGAGI. The CDR3 loop reads CASSFPPGEKLFF. The CDR3 bases are TGTGCCAGCAGCTTCCCTCCGGGTGAAAAACTGTTTTTT.

The chain combines TRBV28 with TRBJ2-7, with TRBD2 as a possible D gene (6 bases). Germline loops: CDR1 MDHEN, CDR2 SYDVKM. The CDR3 is 15 amino acids. Trimming removed 3 bases at V and 2 bases at J, with 14 bases between. This CDR3 reads CASSFGGTEAYEQYF. The CDR3 DNA follows: TGTGCCAGCAGTTTCGGGGGTACCGAAGCCTACGAGCAGTACTTC.

This chain connects TRBV10-3 to TRBJ1-2; perhaps TRBD1 as D (5 bases). Germline V lookup: CDR1 ENHRY, CDR2 SYGVKD. Trimming pared 0 bases from V and 5 bases from J, leaving 7 bases between. This CDR3 is 13 amino acids long. CDR3 DNA sequence: TGTGCCATCAGTGAGTCTTCAGGGTATGGCTACACCTTC. Protein product: CAISESSGYGYTF.

The J gene is TRBJ2-1, the V gene TRBV18, with D possibly matching TRBD2 (5 bases). The CDR3 has 13 residues. Germline V gene lookup returns CDR1 KGHSH and CDR2 LQKENI. Trimming shortened V by 2 bases and J by 6 bases, and 8 bases separated the two germline ends. CDR3 region: CASSPYTSNEQFF. In DNA form, the CDR3 reads TGTGCCAGCTCACCATATACTAGCAATGAGCAGTTCTTC.

This chain joins TRBV25-1 and TRBJ2-3, with a possible D match to TRBD2 (6 bases). V lost 8 bases to trimming and J lost 2 bases, with 14 bases between them. Per germline, CDR1 MGHDK and CDR2 SYGVNS. The CDR3 extends over 14 amino acids. The CDR3 bases are TGTGCCAGCTTGGGACTTAAGTCCACAGATACGCAGTATTTT. Translated, it gives CASLGLKSTDTQYF.

The chain carries TRBV19 and TRBJ2-5; tentative D call: TRBD1 (6 bases). Trimming pared 4 bases from V and 2 bases from J, leaving 14 bases between. Germline loops: CDR1 LNHDA, CDR2 SQIVND (reference sequence). The CDR3 extends over 15 amino acids. For the CDR3, the DNA is TGTGCCAGTAGTACACCGACAGGACAGCAAGAGACCCAGTACTTC. Amino acids: CASSTPTGQQETQYF.

This chain uses TRBV2 with TRBJ2-1; 12 positions agree with TRBD2. The trim removed 6 bases at V and 4 bases at J, leaving 10 bases unmatched. The CDR3 covers 17 residues. CDR1 is SNHLY and CDR2 is FYNNEI in the germline V gene. This CDR3 reads CASSERLAGDLYNEQFF. CDR3 bases: TGTGCCAGCAGCGAGCGACTAGCGGGAGACCTATACAATGAGCAGTTCTTC. The full variable domain, with the rest looked up from reference TRBV2 and TRBJ2-1, is EPEVTQTPSHQVTQMGQEVILRCVPISNHLYFYWYRQILGQKVEFLVSFYNNEISEKSEIFDDQFSVERPDGSNFTLKIRSTKLEDSAMYFCASSERLAGDLYNEQFFGPGTRLTVL.

This chain uses TRBV20-1 with TRBJ2-1; D not resolved. CDR1 and CDR2 (germline): DFQATT, SNEGSKA (reference sequence). Between the trimmed V and J ends, which lost 3 bases and 6 bases, there was a span of 6 bases. This CDR3 contains 11 residues. Written as DNA, the CDR3 is TGCAGTGCTAGCCCGGGCAATGAGCAGTTCTTC. Amino acids: CSASPGNEQFF.

This clone was observed once. The rearrangement links TRBV4-3 to TRBJ2-2; D uncertain. Trimming pared 5 bases from V and 3 bases from J, leaving 22 bases between. Germline V CDR1 and CDR2: LGHNA, YSLEER. The CDR3 is 18 residues long. CDR3: CASSSDPPGSVDTGELFF. CDR3 DNA sequence: TGCGCCAGCAGCTCTGACCCCCCAGGCTCGGTGGACACCGGGGAGCTGTTTTTT.

This clone was observed once. The chain is built from TRBV9 and TRBJ1-2; tentatively, D is TRBD1 (6 bases). Germline V gene sequence: CDR1 SGDLS, CDR2 YYNGEE. The CDR3 runs to 16 residues. Trimming removed 4 bases at V and 5 bases at J, with 21 bases between. The CDR3 loop reads CASSPSGGSSLYGYTF. In nucleotides, the CDR3 is TGTGCCAGCAGCCCTAGCGGGGGCAGTTCCCTTTATGGCTACACCTTC.

The rearrangement links TRBV2 to TRBJ2-1; TRBD2 matches 10 bases. Germline values: CDR1 SNHLY, CDR2 FYNNEI. The CDR3 length is 16 residues. V lost 2 bases to trimming and J lost 5 bases; unmatched junction nucleotides: 6. The CDR3 sequence is CASSETWTSGDNEQFF. The CDR3 nucleotides are TGTGCCAGCAGTGAAACCTGGACTAGCGGAGACAATGAGCAGTTCTTC.

The rearrangement uses TRBV28 and TRBJ2-7; TRBD2 is a possible D gene (6 bases). Germline V gene data show CDR1 as MDHEN and CDR2 as SYDVKM. The CDR3 is made up of 15 amino acids. V was clipped by 3 bases and J by 9 bases, with 21 bases between them. The CDR3 bases are TGTGCCAGCAGTTTGGGAGGCTCGGGACTTTTCGGGCAGTACTTC. Its translation is CASSLGGSGLFGQYF.

V usage is TRBV25-1 and J usage is TRBJ2-1, with 10 bases aligning to TRBD2. CDR1 MGHDK and CDR2 SYGVNS come from the germline V gene. The CDR3 loop spans 14 amino acids. J lost 6 bases, V lost 7 bases, and 6 bases had no gene match. CDR3 region: CASMASGSFNEQFF. The DNA of the CDR3 is TGTGCCAGCATGGCTAGCGGGAGTTTCAATGAGCAGTTCTTC. The full variable domain, with the rest looked up from reference TRBV25-1 and TRBJ2-1, is EADIYQTPRYLVIGTGKKITLECSQTMGHDKMYWYQQDPGMELHLIHYSYGVNSTEKGDLSSESTVSRIRTEHFPLTLESARPSHTSQYLCASMASGSFNEQFFGPGTRLTVL.

The rearrangement uses TRBV2 and TRBJ1-2, with no clear D. CDR1 SNHLY and CDR2 FYNNEI come from the germline V gene. There are 13 residues in the CDR3. The V and J ends lost 4 bases and 1 base respectively, with 7 bases between them. Written as DNA, the CDR3 is TGTGCCAGCAGTGCCGGGGTTAACTATGGCTACACCTTC. This sequence encodes CASSAGVNYGYTF. The full variable domain, its missing parts supplied by reference TRBV2 and TRBJ1-2, is EPEVTQTPSHQVTQMGQEVILRCVPISNHLYFYWYRQILGQKVEFLVSFYNNEISEKSEIFDDQFSVERPDGSNFTLKIRSTKLEDSAMYFCASSAGVNYGYTFGSGTRLTVV.